Listed here are 20 T cell receptor beta chains from one sample, sequenced in a study of T-cell memory formation after mild COVID-19. TCRdb analysed the 5' RACE reads with MiXCR anew, one entry per CDR3 protein. The sample contains more than 400,000 distinct CDR3 sequences, over 15% of which appear only once. The sample was PBMCs or a T cell subset sorted from them (not recorded which). Receptors were obtained from an adult woman who had mild COVID-19 (a few samples of this study predate the infection). Cell type and time point are not known.

This sequence joins TRBV18 and TRBJ1-1; D gene ambiguous. V was clipped by 6 bases and J by 1 base, with 18 bases between them. The CDR3 totals 16 residues. Germline lookup yields CDR1 KGHSH and CDR2 LQKENI. This CDR3 is CASSSKKQSPNTEAFF. DNA for the CDR3: TGTGCCAGCTCCTCTAAAAAACAGAGTCCGAACACTGAAGCTTTCTTT.

The rearrangement uses TRBV21-1 and TRBJ2-1; TRBD1, as called in the table, went unchecked against the DNA. TRBV21-1 is given as a pseudogene. The CDR3 is 19 residues long. In DNA, the CDR3 is TGTGCCAGCAGCAAACGGGGGGTGACAGGGCCACGCTCCTACAATGAGCAGTTCTTC. Residues: CASSKRGVTGPRSYNEQFF.

V is TRBV2 and J is TRBJ1-6; D gene ambiguous. Per germline, CDR1 SNHLY and CDR2 FYNNEI. Trimming took 6 bases from V and 10 from J, leaving 13 bases between them. This CDR3 has 13 residues. The CDR3 reads CASSLSHESPLHF. The CDR3 nucleotides are TGTGCCAGCAGCCTCTCGCACGAGTCACCCCTCCACTTT.

This clonotype was seen only a few times. The genes are TRBV11-2 and TRBJ2-1; 9 bases are shared with TRBD2. After removal of 4 bases from V and 10 bases from J, the junction contained 14 bases not matched to a gene. Germline CDR1 and CDR2: SGHAT and FQNNGV. The CDR3 totals 16 residues. The CDR3 reads CASSSHRKRGAGEQFF. The CDR3 region has the DNA TGTGCCAGCAGCTCCCACAGGAAGCGGGGGGCCGGCGAGCAGTTCTTC.

The chain is built from TRBV20-1 and TRBJ2-1; 12 bases fit TRBD2. Germline assignment: CDR1 DFQATT and CDR2 SNEGSKA (reference sequence). The CDR3 covers 15 residues. The trim removed 2 bases at V and 4 bases at J, leaving 3 bases unmatched. CDR3 sequence: CSARSSGRGYNEQFF. The CDR3 DNA reads as TGCAGTGCTAGATCTAGCGGGAGGGGGTACAATGAGCAGTTCTTC.

There are a few counts of this clonotype. The rearrangement links TRBV20-1 to TRBJ1-4; a possible D gene is TRBD1 (6 bases). The ends were cut back, 2 bases at V and 2 bases at J, with 12 bases in the middle. Germline assignment: CDR1 DFQATT and CDR2 SNEGSKA (reference sequence). This CDR3 is built from 15 residues. DNA for the CDR3: TGCAGTGCTAGATTTGGACAGCTTACTAATGAAAAACTGTTTTTT. Translation gives CSARFGQLTNEKLFF.

At least ten counts were recorded for this clonotype. The chain couples TRBV20-1 to TRBJ1-1, with D possibly TRBD1 on 5 matching bases. CDR3 length: 13 residues. Trimming took off 6 bases at V and 5 bases at J, with 16 bases between the two ends. Germline V lookup: CDR1 DFQATT, CDR2 SNEGSKA (reference sequence). CDR3 loop: CSASRGSSTEAFF. The CDR3 region has the DNA TGCAGTGCCTCCCGGGGCAGCAGTACTGAAGCTTTCTTT.

This clonotype was seen a few times. The chain uses TRBV7-9 and TRBJ1-2, with D maybe TRBD1 (5 bases). Per germline, CDR1 SEHNR and CDR2 FQNEAQ (reference sequence). CDR3 length: 12 amino acids. Trimming removed 5 bases from V and 6 bases from J, with 10 bases in between. In nucleotides, the CDR3 is TGTGCCAGCAGCCCTAGGGACCATGGCTACACCTTC. Protein sequence: CASSPRDHGYTF.

The chain recombines TRBV6-5 with TRBJ2-7, with 7 positions matching TRBD1. The germline gives CDR1 MNHEY, CDR2 SVGAGI. CDR3 size: 15 residues. Unmatched junction bases numbered 8, after V lost 6 bases and J lost 0 bases. The CDR3 region has the DNA TGTGCCAGCAGACCGGACAGGCCCTACTCCTACGAGCAGTACTTC. It yields the protein CASRPDRPYSYEQYF.

On this clonotype: A much larger clone lies a single base off, so this may be a read error. The V call is TRBV3-1, the J call TRBJ2-7; D call uncertain. The CDR3 has 13 residues. Per germline, CDR1 LGHDT and CDR2 YNNKEL (reference sequence). The ends were cut back, 1 base at V and 0 bases at J, with 4 bases in the middle. CDR3 in amino acids: CASSQVRSYEQYF. The CDR3, as DNA: TGTGCCAGCAGCCAAGTCCGCTCCTACGAGCAGTACTTC.

There are a few counts of this clonotype. J is TRBJ2-3 and V is TRBV5-1, with D perhaps matching TRBD1 (6 bases). The ends were cut back, 1 base at V and 2 bases at J, with 11 bases in the middle. This CDR3 comprises 15 residues. The germline V gene encodes CDR1 SGHRS and CDR2 YFSETQ. The CDR3 here is CASSLFDRFTDTQYF. CDR3 nucleotides: TGCGCCAGCAGCTTGTTTGACAGGTTCACAGATACGCAGTATTTT.

The chain is built from TRBV7-8 and TRBJ2-7; TRBD1 might be the D (6 bases). CDR3 length: 14 amino acids. Between the trimmed V and J ends, which lost 2 bases and 5 bases, there was a span of 13 bases. Germline CDR1 reads SGHVS; CDR2 reads FQNEAQ. Here the CDR3 reads CASSLTGWPDEQYF. CDR3 coding DNA: TGTGCCAGCAGCTTAACAGGGTGGCCAGACGAGCAGTACTTC.

CDR3 nucleotide sequence: TGTGCCTGGACCGGGACAGGGTCCTACGAGCAGTACTTC. Translated, it gives CAWTGTGSYEQYF. This chain connects TRBV30 to TRBJ2-7, with 9 bases lining up with TRBD1. The CDR3 is 13 amino acids. Germline loops: CDR1 GTSNPN, CDR2 SVGIG (reference sequence). V gave up 4 bases and J gave up 1 base; unmatched junction bases: 2.

This chain links TRBV27 with TRBJ2-7, with 9 bases fitting TRBD2. Unmatched junction bases numbered 4, after V lost 5 bases and J lost 2 bases. CDR3 length equals 14 residues. The V gene's germline CDR1 is MNHEY and CDR2 SMNVEV (reference sequence). The CDR3 spells CASSRSGSAYEQYF. The DNA for the CDR3 is TGTGCCAGCAGTCGTAGCGGGAGTGCCTACGAGCAGTACTTC.

DNA of the CDR3: TGTGCCAGCACCGGGCAGGGGAGCAATCAGCCCCAGCATTTT. Translation gives CASTGQGSNQPQHF. The chain has TRBV7-3 and TRBJ1-5, with a weak D call TRBD1 (6 bases). The germline CDR1 and CDR2 sequences are SGHTA and FQGTGA. V lost 7 bases and J 1 base, leaving 11 bases between the germline ends. This CDR3 is 14 amino acids long.

This chain links TRBV7-9 with TRBJ1-1; D is ambiguous. The V end was cut by 4 bases, the J end by 0 bases, with 6 bases between. Germline loops: CDR1 SEHNR, CDR2 FQNEAQ (reference sequence). There are 13 residues in the CDR3. In nucleotides, the CDR3 is TGTGCCAGCAGCTCCCCTCTGAACACTGAAGCTTTCTTT. This sequence encodes CASSSPLNTEAFF.

In its sample, this clonotype was seen a few times. This sequence joins TRBV4-3 and TRBJ1-1; D remains ambiguous. The ends were cut back, 0 bases at V and 5 bases at J, with 10 bases in the middle. The V gene's germline CDR1 is LGHNA and CDR2 YSLEER. The CDR3 totals 14 residues. Written as DNA, the CDR3 is TGCGCCAGCAGCCAAGAAGGCCCGGGAACTGAAGCTTTCTTT. Translated, it gives CASSQEGPGTEAFF.

The J gene is TRBJ1-1, the V gene TRBV5-1; D not resolved. V lost 5 bases to trimming and J lost 1 base, with 12 bases between them. This CDR3 is 14 amino acids long. Germline V gives CDR1 SGHRS, CDR2 YFSETQ. CDR3 region: CASRSGGENTEAFF. CDR3 coding DNA: TGCGCCAGCAGGAGTGGCGGGGAGAACACTGAAGCTTTCTTT.

This clonotype was counted between two and nine times. This chain links TRBV3-1 with TRBJ2-7, with D possibly being TRBD1 (6 bases). Between the trimmed V and J ends, which lost 2 bases and 2 bases, there was a span of 16 bases. The CDR3 totals 16 residues. The germline gives CDR1 LGHDT, CDR2 YNNKEL (reference sequence). CDR3 protein: CASSQNYRELTYEQYF. CDR3 sequence (DNA): TGTGCCAGCAGCCAAAACTACAGGGAGTTAACCTACGAGCAGTACTTC.

V is TRBV5-5 and J is TRBJ1-1, with no clear D. CDR3 size: 13 residues. Deletions cut 4 bases from V and 1 base from J, with 8 bases between. Germline values: CDR1 SGHKS, CDR2 YYEKEE (reference sequence). CDR3 DNA sequence: TGTGCCAGCAGCGCATGGGAGAACACTGAAGCTTTCTTT. It encodes CASSAWENTEAFF.